The clone carrying this T cell receptor (beta chain) is a singleton in its sample. These data belong to a study of blood T cell repertoires in COVID-19. In the study overall: PBMCs, B-cell-depleted T cells, or T cells provided the cDNA or gDNA that made up the material.

Some clones are missing from TCRdb's copy, which holds only in-frame ones; the method was immunoSEQ multiplex PCR. There are nearly 110,000 clones in the sample; 88% occur only once, and 6.8% lies in the top ten. The CDR3 is made up of 18 amino acids. The V gene lost 0 bases and the J gene lost 10 bases, with 25 bases spanning the gap. Germline-derived CDR1 and CDR2 are LGHNA and YSLEER. The receptor's source is a man between 45 and 60 years old with active or convalescent COVID-19. Sequences were obtained from peripheral blood. The chain is built from TRBV4-3 and TRBJ2-4; possibly TRBD1 for D (5 bases). This chain's CDR3 is CASSQDRAQGGRRVIQYF. The DNA for the CDR3 is TGCGCCAGCAGCCAAGATAGGGCGCAGGGTGGGCGCCGAGTGATTCAGTACTTC.